The 7 T cell receptor beta chains given below trace back to one sample, sequenced in a study of shared clonotypes between healthy human individuals. Clones were read by immunoSEQ multiplex PCR, and TCRdb kept only the in-frame ones, dropping some. The sample carries hundreds of thousands of clones, under 80% recorded once. Specimen: memory CD4+ T cells sorted from blood. Documented subset: CD45RA-negative fraction. The receptors were sampled from a woman aged 30 to 39 in good health.

The V and J genes are TRBV28 and TRBJ1-5; tentatively, D is TRBD1 (6 bases). V gave up 2 bases and J gave up 4 bases, with 12 bases separating them. This CDR3 has 15 amino acids. CDR1 is MDHEN and CDR2 is SYDVKM in the germline V gene. This chain's CDR3 is CASSLPDRENQPQHF. In nucleotides, the CDR3 is TGTGCCAGCAGTTTACCGGACAGAGAAAATCAGCCCCAGCATTTT.

The chain is built from TRBV5-1 and TRBJ1-1; D is undetermined. There are 10 residues in the CDR3. The V and J ends lost 4 bases and 11 bases respectively, with 9 bases between them. The germline CDR1 and CDR2 sequences are SGHRS and YFSETQ. The CDR3 DNA is TGCGCCAGCAGCCCGAGCGGGGCTTTCTTT. Protein product: CASSPSGAFF.

The rearrangement links TRBV6-5 to TRBJ1-4, with 7 bases fitting TRBD1. This CDR3 spans 15 amino acids. Germline V CDR1 and CDR2: MNHEY, SVGAGI. V lost 5 bases and J lost 5; bases outside the gene matches: 8. The CDR3 here is CASSPPGQINEKLFF. The CDR3 DNA is TGTGCCAGCAGTCCTCCGGGACAGATCAATGAAAAACTGTTTTTT.

This clone was counted once. The CDR3 bases are TGTGCCAGCAGGGCTAGCGAGTACACAGATACGCAGTATTTT. Protein product: CASRASEYTDTQYF. The gene calls are TRBV28 and TRBJ2-3; TRBD2 might be the D (6 bases). Germline assignment: CDR1 MDHEN and CDR2 SYDVKM. This CDR3 contains 14 residues. V lost 6 bases, J lost 2 bases, and 12 bases lay in between. Supplemented by reference TRBV28 and TRBJ2-3, the full variable domain reads DVKVTQSSRYLVKRTGEKVFLECVQDMDHENMFWYRQDPGLGLRLIYFSYDVKMKEKGDIPEGYSVSREKKERFSLILESASTNQTSMYLCASRASEYTDTQYFGPGTRLTVL.

The rearrangement joins TRBV19 to TRBJ2-6, with D uncertain. V lost 7 bases, J lost 1 base, and 5 bases lay in between. Germline values: CDR1 LNHDA, CDR2 SQIVND (reference sequence). The length of the CDR3 is 13 residues. CDR3 DNA: TGTGCCAGTACCCTATCTGGGGCCAACGTCCTGACTTTC. Amino acids: CASTLSGANVLTF.

V is TRBV28 and J is TRBJ2-7, with 8 bases aligning to TRBD1. There are 14 residues in the CDR3. After removal of 7 bases from V and 0 bases from J, the junction contained 5 bases not matched to a gene. Germline CDR1 MDHEN, CDR2 SYDVKM. The CDR3 nucleotides are TGTGCCAGCACCTCCGGACAGGGCTCCTACGAGCAGTACTTC. Amino acids: CASTSGQGSYEQYF.

This clone was seen a single time. The V and J genes are TRBV7-2 and TRBJ2-5, with D tentatively TRBD1 or TRBD2 (5 bases each). Trimming cost V 4 bases and J 7 bases, with 13 bases left between them. Per the germline V gene, CDR1 is SGHTA and CDR2 is FQGNSA. This CDR3 contains 13 residues. CDR3 sequence reads: CASSSRARGTQYF. The CDR3 DNA is TGTGCCAGCAGCTCCAGGGCGAGGGGGACCCAGTACTTC.